This is a list of T cell receptor beta chains from one sample in a study of blood T cell repertoires in COVID-19. TCRdb keeps only in-frame clones here, not all; method: immunoSEQ multiplex PCR. This table holds 310,000 or so clones, about 82% found once. The sequenced sample consisted of peripheral blood. All receptors come from a woman in her fifties or sixties with acute or convalescent COVID-19. Both conserved end residues are trimmed from each CDR3.

j_call | cdr3_length | v_call | cdr3_aa
TRBJ2-2 | 15 | TRBV4-3 | ASSQVLGGALTGELF
TRBJ2-3 | 12 | TRBV19 | ASMDLQGVNTQY
TRBJ2-2 | 13 | TRBV18 | ASSQGQGTVGELF
TRBJ1-1 | 13 | TRBV18 | ASSPPTGAGTEAF
TRBJ1-2 | 8 | TRBV20-1 | TPRGYGYT
TRBJ2-3 | 14 | TRBV9 | ASSPHRTGGTDTQY
TRBJ2-7 | 11 | TRBV28 | ASSLTQGSEQY
TRBJ2-1 | 15 | TRBV12-5 | ASGLVRAGGSYNEQF
TRBJ2-3 | 12 | TRBV4-1 | ASTKGRESNTQY
TRBJ2-3 | 15 | TRBV9 | ASSVAPRGTSTDTQY
TRBJ1-3 | 13 | TRBV28 | ASNLAGANGNTIY
TRBJ2-5 | 12 | TRBV7-3 | ASSLGGQKETQY
TRBJ1-2 | 11 | TRBV3-1/TRBV3-2 | ASSQGRRGGYT
TRBJ1-5 | 16 | TRBV28 | ASSLAGGRFVGNQPQH
TRBJ2-3 | 14 | TRBV11-3 | ASSSPGGLSTDTQY
TRBJ1-1 | 9 | TRBV29-1 | SVRGNTEAF
TRBJ2-3 | 12 | TRBV11-2 | ASSLDRGTDTQY
TRBJ2-7 | 13 | TRBV24-1 | ATSASVLGGYEQY
TRBJ2-7 | 13 | TRBV28 | ASSSRTSGSYEQY
TRBJ2-7 | 12 | TRBV9 | ASSAPGQGYEQY
TRBJ1-1 | 13 | TRBV2 | ASSESRQPNTEAF
TRBJ1-2 | 16 | TRBV18 | ASSPDRARNRANYGYT
TRBJ2-2 | 13 | TRBV5-8 | ASSPWTGIAGELF
TRBJ2-7 | 13 | TRBV5-1 | ASSLASQGNDEQY
TRBJ2-2 | 11 | TRBV19 | ASSIEVQGELF